A selection of T cell receptor beta chains follows, all from one sample in a study of blood T cell repertoires in COVID-19. TCRdb keeps only in-frame clones here, not all; method: immunoSEQ multiplex PCR. The table shows just under 150,000 clones, with about 86% occurring only once. Sequenced input: peripheral blood. The receptors here all came from a woman between 45 and 65 years old with active or convalescent COVID-19. Each CDR3 is given without its conserved first and last residue. Fields, in order: V gene, J gene, clone size, CDR3 protein. Only some rows state a clone size, as once, few, many or a class for expanded clones.

TRBV3-1/TRBV3-2	TRBJ1-1	.	ASSQAAGIRTEAF
TRBV5-4	TRBJ2-3	.	ASSRQGADTQY
TRBV2	TRBJ2-1	.	ASSEARLAGGRMNEQF
TRBV4-2	TRBJ2-1	.	ASSHPGRIYNEQF
TRBV30	TRBJ1-2	.	AWNRGEGGYT
TRBV28	TRBJ2-7	.	ASSFGQGDYEQY
TRBV7-2	TRBJ2-7	.	ASSLGGRATHEQY
TRBV19	TRBJ1-1	.	ASTPMKMNTEAF
TRBV9	TRBJ2-3	.	ASSPRLAGAYTDTQY
TRBV3-1/TRBV3-2	TRBJ2-1	.	ASSQVRGLIGEQF
TRBV5-6	TRBJ2-2	.	ASSFSGGLF
TRBV5-4	TRBJ1-1	.	ASSSPGTGASEAF
TRBV28	TRBJ1-1	.	ASSFRLQSTEAF
TRBV5-1	TRBJ2-7	.	ASSLPIGEQY
TRBV30	TRBJ2-7	.	AWSETTWDRGPYEQY
TRBV15	TRBJ1-1	few	ATSKGDRVNTEAF
TRBV10-1	TRBJ1-2	.	ASSDRTGKIYGYT
TRBV6-5	TRBJ1-1	.	ASRSLPMNTEAF
TRBV6-5	TRBJ2-3	.	ASSYLRGDTQY
TRBV13	TRBJ2-3	.	ASSAGLGAQY
TRBV24-1	TRBJ2-1	.	ATSRYRTSSYNEQF
TRBV7-9	TRBJ1-1	.	ASSLAAGVTEAF
TRBV7-2	TRBJ1-5	few	ASSLRGLQPQH
TRBV19	TRBJ2-7	.	ASSTPDNREQY
TRBV18	TRBJ1-5	.	ASSPSRVDNQPQH
TRBV7-2	TRBJ1-2	.	ASSSPGTPQGYT
TRBV7-9	TRBJ2-7	.	ASSLERGLFHEQY
TRBV5-1	TRBJ1-1	few	ASSFIGVGNTEAF
TRBV7-8	TRBJ1-2	.	ASSLEARNYGYT
TRBV7-9	TRBJ1-2	.	ASSSPDYGYT
TRBV14	TRBJ1-2	.	ASSYLDRDPLGYT
TRBV19	TRBJ1-5	.	ASRNLEGDRTYSNQPQH
TRBV4-2	TRBJ1-3	.	ASSQGSQGTLQNTIY
TRBV2	TRBJ2-1	.	ASRHDSSNEQF
TRBV6-5	TRBJ1-1	.	ASSYSGGPNTEAF
TRBV7-9	TRBJ1-2	once	ASSLTGTELYGYT
TRBV7-8	TRBJ2-7	once	ASSYHRGNYEQY
TRBV4-3	TRBJ2-3	.	ASSQELSTDTQY
TRBV9	TRBJ2-3	once	ASSVRTSGTDTQY
TRBV28	TRBJ2-7	once	ASRPVNYEQY
TRBV9	TRBJ1-6	.	ASSPGQTNSPLH
TRBV29-1	TRBJ2-6	.	SVDTSSGANVLT
TRBV7-2	TRBJ1-4	.	ASSASGVRDEKLF
TRBV30	TRBJ1-6	.	ARGQGASPLH
TRBV5-1	TRBJ2-1	.	ASSAIQGGNEQF
TRBV19	TRBJ1-4	.	ASSTPRGTTNEKLF
TRBV7-2	TRBJ2-4	.	ASSSGQGGDIQY
TRBV28	TRBJ1-5	once	ASSSPTGGDQPQH
TRBV2	TRBJ1-1	.	ASSDSRAYTEAF
TRBV7-8	TRBJ2-1	.	ASSTVLAAYNEQF